This TCR beta chain was observed in a study of T cell repertoires in cytomegalovirus infection. Background on the study: Signatures in public TCR beta sequences pointed to both CMV infection and matching HLA type. Whole-study results and caveats: Summed public TCR beta family frequency identified CMV carriers bearing the relevant HLA. Clonotype analysis showed dominance of the ex vivo response by HLA-C-restricted CMV-specific TCR beta clonotypes.

In its sample, this clonotype was seen many times. Antigen: not known. Per germline, CDR1 SGHVS and CDR2 FQNEAQ. The V gene end was trimmed by 5 bases and the J gene end by 5 bases; junction bases not matched to a gene: 11. The CDR3 covers 16 residues. TCRdb re-derived calls from the reads in MiXCR, one entry per CDR3 protein. The table shows about 310,000 distinct CDR3 sequences, with around 9.6% occurring only once. This clonotype originated in a human donor in good health (CMV status not recorded). Some clones in this sample may be carry-over from other donors' samples. Sequencing was done on a sample of PBMCs. The chain joins TRBV7-8 to TRBJ1-5; 8 bases agree with TRBD1. The CDR3 nucleotides are TGTGCCAGCAGCCCGTGGGCAGGGGGCGTTGATCAGCCCCAGCATTTT. Its translation is CASSPWAGGVDQPQHF.